This record covers a single TCR beta chain. In the same sample, other DNA sequences code for this CDR3. The assay was immunoSEQ multiplex PCR, and TCRdb's table has in-frame clones only and misses some. The sample comprises about 250,000 clones, roughly 87% of which are singletons, and about 6% rests with the top ten. The data were obtained in a study of blood T cell repertoires in COVID-19. Whole-study context: Samples taken during acute and convalescent COVID-19 were collected in the United States, Italy and Spain.

From germline, CDR1 is SNHLY and CDR2 FYNNEI. V lost 5 bases and J 6 bases, leaving 10 bases between the germline ends. The CDR3 sequence is 12 residues long. Each participant's cohort was designated according to participant-reported clinical history. The sequencing input was PBMCs or T cells enriched from blood (not recorded which). This TCR was recovered from a woman in her 30s with acute COVID-19. V usage is TRBV2 and J usage is TRBJ1-2; D perhaps matches TRBD1 (6 bases). CDR3 nucleotide sequence: TGTGCCAGCAGTCCGACAGGTGATGGCTACACCTTC. The encoded protein is CASSPTGDGYTF.